This T cell receptor beta chain appears in the sequencing data of a study of cytomegalovirus exposure and HLA in healthy donors. CDR3 length equals 15 residues. Trimming stripped 5 bases from V and 0 bases from J, with 13 bases between. Germline V gives CDR1 SGHTA, CDR2 FQGTGA. PCR used 60 Vbeta primers and 13 Jbeta primers. Generated by immunoSEQ multiplex PCR, the TCRdb table keeps only in-frame clones and is missing some. The sample contains about 140,000 clones, around four fifths of which appear only once. This clonotype was sampled from a man aged 30-40 years in good health. The chain links TRBV7-3 to TRBJ1-2, with a weak D call TRBD1 (6 bases). Sequenced input: PBMCs. This CDR3 is CASSLQGTANYGYTF. The CDR3, as DNA: TGTGCCAGCAGCCTACAGGGAACAGCTAACTATGGCTACACCTTC.